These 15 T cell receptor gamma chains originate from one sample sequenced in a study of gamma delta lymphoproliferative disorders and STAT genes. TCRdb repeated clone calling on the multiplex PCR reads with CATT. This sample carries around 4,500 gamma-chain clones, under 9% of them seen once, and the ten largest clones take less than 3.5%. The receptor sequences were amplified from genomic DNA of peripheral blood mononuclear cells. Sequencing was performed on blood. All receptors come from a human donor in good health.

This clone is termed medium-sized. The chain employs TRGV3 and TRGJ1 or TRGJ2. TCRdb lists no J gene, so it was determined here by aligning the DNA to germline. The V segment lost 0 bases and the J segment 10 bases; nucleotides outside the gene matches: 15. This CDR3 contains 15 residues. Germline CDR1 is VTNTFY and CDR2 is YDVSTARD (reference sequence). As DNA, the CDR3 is TGTGCCACCTGGGACAGGCAGGGCGGATTGGAGAAGAAACTCTTT. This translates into CATWDRQGGLEKKLF.

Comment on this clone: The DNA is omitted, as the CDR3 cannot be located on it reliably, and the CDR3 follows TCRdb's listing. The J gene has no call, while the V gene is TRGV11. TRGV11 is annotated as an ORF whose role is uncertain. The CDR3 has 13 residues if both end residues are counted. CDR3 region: CTTVPAGKIKKLF.

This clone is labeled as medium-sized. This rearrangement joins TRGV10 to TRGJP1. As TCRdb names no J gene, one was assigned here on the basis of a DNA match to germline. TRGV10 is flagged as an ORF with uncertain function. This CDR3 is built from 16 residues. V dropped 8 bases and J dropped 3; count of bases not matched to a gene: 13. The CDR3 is CAAWDYSPPTGWFKIF. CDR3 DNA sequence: TGTGCTGCGTGGGATTATAGTCCCCCCACTGGTTGGTTCAAGATATTT.

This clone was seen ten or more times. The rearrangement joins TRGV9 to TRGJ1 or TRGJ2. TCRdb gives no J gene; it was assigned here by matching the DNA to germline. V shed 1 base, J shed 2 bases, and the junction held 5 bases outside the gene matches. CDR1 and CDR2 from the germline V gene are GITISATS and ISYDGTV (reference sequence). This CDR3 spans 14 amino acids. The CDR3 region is CALWEVPDYYKKLF. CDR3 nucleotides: TGTGCCTTGTGGGAGGTACCCGATTATTATAAGAAACTCTTT.

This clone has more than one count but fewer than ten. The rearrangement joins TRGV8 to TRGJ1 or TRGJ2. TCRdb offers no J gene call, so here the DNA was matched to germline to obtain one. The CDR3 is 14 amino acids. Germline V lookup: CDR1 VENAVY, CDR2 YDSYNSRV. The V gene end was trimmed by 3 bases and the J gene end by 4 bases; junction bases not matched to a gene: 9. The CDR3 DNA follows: TGTGCCACCTGGGATTGTCGCAAGTATTATAAGAAACTCTTT. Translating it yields CATWDCRKYYKKLF.

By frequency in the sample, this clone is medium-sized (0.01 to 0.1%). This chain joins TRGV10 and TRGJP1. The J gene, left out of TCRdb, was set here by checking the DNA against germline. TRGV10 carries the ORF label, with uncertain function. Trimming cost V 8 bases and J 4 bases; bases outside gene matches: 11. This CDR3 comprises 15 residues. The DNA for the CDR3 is TGTGCTGCGTGGGGATCAGGTGGCACTGGTTGGTTCAAGATATTT. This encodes CAAWGSGGTGWFKIF.

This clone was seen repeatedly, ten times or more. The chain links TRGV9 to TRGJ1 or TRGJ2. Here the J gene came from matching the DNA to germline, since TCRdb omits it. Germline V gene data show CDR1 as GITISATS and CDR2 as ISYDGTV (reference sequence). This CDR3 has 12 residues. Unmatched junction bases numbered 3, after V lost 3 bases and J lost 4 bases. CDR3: CALWERYYKKLF. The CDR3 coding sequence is TGTGCCTTGTGGGAGAGATATTATAAGAAACTCTTT.

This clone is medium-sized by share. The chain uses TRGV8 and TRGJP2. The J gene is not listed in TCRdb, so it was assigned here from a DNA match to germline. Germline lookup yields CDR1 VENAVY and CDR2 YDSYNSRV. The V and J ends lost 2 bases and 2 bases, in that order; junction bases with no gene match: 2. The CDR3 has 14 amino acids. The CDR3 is CATWDNSSDWIKTF. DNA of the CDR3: TGTGCCACCTGGGATAACAGTAGTGATTGGATCAAGACGTTT.

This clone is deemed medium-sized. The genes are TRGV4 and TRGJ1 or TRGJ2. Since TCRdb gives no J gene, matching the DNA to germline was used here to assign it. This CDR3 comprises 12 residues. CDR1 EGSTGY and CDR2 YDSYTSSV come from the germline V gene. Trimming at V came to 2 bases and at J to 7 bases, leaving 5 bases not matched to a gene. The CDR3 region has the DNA TGTGCCACCTGGGATGTGGGCTATAAGAAACTCTTT. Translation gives CATWDVGYKKLF.

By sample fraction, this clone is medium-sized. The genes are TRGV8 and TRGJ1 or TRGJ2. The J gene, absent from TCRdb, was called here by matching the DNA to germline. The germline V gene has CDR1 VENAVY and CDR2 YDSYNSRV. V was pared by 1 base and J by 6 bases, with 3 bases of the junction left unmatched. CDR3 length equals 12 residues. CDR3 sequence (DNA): TGTGCCACCTGGGATAGTGGTTATAAGAAACTCTTT. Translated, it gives CATWDSGYKKLF.

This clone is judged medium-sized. The CDR3 reads CATWDGLGGSDWIKTF. The CDR3, as DNA: TGTGCCACCTGGGACGGTCTTGGTGGTAGTGATTGGATCAAGACGTTT. V gene TRGV2 combines with J gene TRGJP2. No J segment appears in TCRdb, so it was assigned here by matching the sequence to germline. The CDR3 runs 16 residues. Trimming cost V 1 base and J 3 bases; bases outside gene matches: 8. Germline values: CDR1 EGSNGY, CDR2 YDSYNSKV.

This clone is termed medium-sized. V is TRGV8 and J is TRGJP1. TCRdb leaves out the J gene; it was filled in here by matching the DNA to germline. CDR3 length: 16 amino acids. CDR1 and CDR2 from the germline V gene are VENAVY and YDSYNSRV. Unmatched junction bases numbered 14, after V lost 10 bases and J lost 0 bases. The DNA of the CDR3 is TGTGCCACGGAGAATTGTTCTAATACCACTGGTTGGTTCAAGATATTT. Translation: CATENCSNTTGWFKIF.

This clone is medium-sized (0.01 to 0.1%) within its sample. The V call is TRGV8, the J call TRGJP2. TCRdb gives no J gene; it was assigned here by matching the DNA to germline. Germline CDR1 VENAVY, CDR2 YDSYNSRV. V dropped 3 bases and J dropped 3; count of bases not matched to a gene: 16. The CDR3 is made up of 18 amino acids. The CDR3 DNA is TGTGCCACCTGGGATCCACTTTTTATTGAGGGTAGTGATTGGATCAAGACGTTT. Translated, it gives CATWDPLFIEGSDWIKTF.

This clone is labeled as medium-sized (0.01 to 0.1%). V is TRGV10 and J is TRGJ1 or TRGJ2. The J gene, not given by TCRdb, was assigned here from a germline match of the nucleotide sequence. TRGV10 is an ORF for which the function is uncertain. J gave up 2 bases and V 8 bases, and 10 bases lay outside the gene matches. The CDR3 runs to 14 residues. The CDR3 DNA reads TGTGCTGCGTGGGATTTTAGACATTATTATAAGAAACTCTTT. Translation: CAAWDFRHYYKKLF.

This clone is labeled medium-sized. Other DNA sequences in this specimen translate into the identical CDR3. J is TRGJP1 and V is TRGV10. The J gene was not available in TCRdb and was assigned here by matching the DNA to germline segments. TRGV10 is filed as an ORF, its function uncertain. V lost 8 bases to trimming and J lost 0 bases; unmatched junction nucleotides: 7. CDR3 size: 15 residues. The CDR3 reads CAAWDSYTTGWFKIF. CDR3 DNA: TGTGCTGCGTGGGACTCATATACCACTGGTTGGTTCAAGATATTT.